The clone carrying this TCR beta chain showed up just once. No antigen is known for it. Lesional scalp punch biopsies and peripheral blood were collected from alopecia areata patients. Extracted RNA was reverse transcribed into cDNA, the sequencing template. Assay used: immunoSEQ multiplex PCR; TCRdb lists only in-frame clones, some missing. The sample contains about 12,000 clones, 45% to 70% of which appear only once. The data are from a study of CD8+ T cells in alopecia areata. Study outcomes and limitations: Sequenced scalp T cells also include alphabeta T cells resident in normal skin.

Germline CDR1 reads MNHEY; CDR2 reads SMNVEV (reference sequence). With V trimmed by 5 bases and J by 2 bases, 9 bases remained unmatched. This CDR3 has 17 residues. V and J are TRBV27 and TRBJ2-6, with 7 bases identical to TRBD1. The sequencing sample was made of skin. This receptor was taken from a human donor with alopecia areata. This CDR3 reads CASSGLRGLAGANVLTF. CDR3 DNA: TGTGCCAGCAGTGGACTTAGGGGGCTGGCTGGGGCCAACGTCCTGACTTTC.